The subject of this entry is one T cell receptor beta chain. What it binds is not known. This specimen comes from a study of T-cell memory formation after mild COVID-19. The overall study: Largely donor-specific TCR clusters were found.

This CDR3 has 15 residues. V lost 6 bases to trimming and J lost 10 bases; unmatched junction nucleotides: 18. Germline assignment: CDR1 DFQATT and CDR2 SNEGSKA (reference sequence). 5'RACE primed from the constant segment yielded TCR alpha and TCR beta cDNA libraries bearing sample barcodes and UMIs. TCRdb passed the 5' RACE reads through MiXCR, listing each CDR3 protein once. The repertoire holds tens of thousands of distinct CDR3 sequences, with over 15% as singletons. Broader study findings: Pre-infection memory held some responding clones, suggesting pre-existing cross-reactive T cells responded. Mainly CM and EM harbored the contracting CD4+ clones; mainly EMRA harbored the CD8+ ones.

The sample taken for sequencing was PBMCs or a T cell subset sorted from them (not recorded which). The chain couples TRBV20-1 to TRBJ2-1; 7 bases line up with TRBD2. The sequence came from an adult woman who had mild COVID-19 (a few samples of this study predate the infection). Cell type and time point are not known. Written as DNA, the CDR3 is TGCAGTGCCACGATGACTAGCCCCGCATTAAACGAGCAGTTCTTC. As protein: CSATMTSPALNEQFF.